A single sample is the source of the 11 T cell receptor beta chains below, sequenced in a study of T cell clusters in autoimmune cytopenias. Each sample's input was roughly 270 ng genomic DNA, some 38,000 genome equivalents. TRB was amplified by touch-down multiplex PCR, primer pools A and B combined. Reprocessing the multiplex PCR reads, TCRdb reports a single entry for every CDR3 protein and omits DNA. This sample's table has a few thousand distinct CDR3 sequences. The sequencing sample was made of peripheral blood. These receptor sequences come from a human donor with an autoimmune cytopenia or autoimmune hepatitis (not recorded which).

The chain joins TRBV30 to TRBJ1-1; lacking DNA, the TRBD1 call made by TCRdb goes unchecked. The germline V gene encodes CDR1 GTSNPN and CDR2 SVGIG (reference sequence). The length of the CDR3 is 16 residues. CDR3 sequence: CAWSSKGQGEWSEAFF.

The chain carries TRBV19 and TRBJ1-5; there is no DNA to check the TCRdb D call of TRBD1. Per germline, CDR1 LNHDA and CDR2 SQIVND (reference sequence). CDR3 size: 13 residues. CDR3 in amino acids: CATGQDSNQPQHF.

J is TRBJ1-6 and V is TRBV10-3; TCRdb indicates TRBD1, and absent DNA this call remains unverified. CDR1 is ENHRY, CDR2 SYGVKD, per germline. The CDR3 contains 13 residues. CDR3 sequence reads: CACGTGGNSPLHF.

This rearrangement joins TRBV7-2 to TRBJ1-2. The CDR3 spans 13 residues. Germline V CDR1 and CDR2: SGHTA, FQGNSA. The CDR3 region is CASSPMVSYGYTF.

The J gene is TRBJ2-5, the V gene TRBV15; without DNA, the TCRdb call of TRBD2 cannot be checked. This CDR3 spans 16 amino acids. Germline V gene data show CDR1 as LNHNV and CDR2 as YYDKDF (reference sequence). The CDR3: CATSRVGLAGVETQYF. The complete variable domain, with remaining parts taken from reference TRBV15 and TRBJ2-5, reads DAMVIQNPRYQVTQFGKPVTLSCSQTLNHNVMYWYQQKSSQAPKLLFHYYDKDFNNEADTPDNFQSRRPNTSFCFLDIRSPGLGDTAMYLCATSRVGLAGVETQYFGPGTRLLVL.

This clonotype shows up as medium-sized (0.01 to 0.1%) by frequency. The genes are TRBV19 and TRBJ1-3; TCRdb names TRBD1, which stays unverified in the absence of DNA. Germline CDR1 LNHDA, CDR2 SQIVND (reference sequence). The CDR3 contains 18 residues. CDR3 protein: CASRSLPGFGGSGNTIYF.

This chain joins TRBV18 and TRBJ2-5. CDR1 and CDR2 from the germline V gene are KGHSH and LQKENI. The CDR3 totals 12 residues. The CDR3 is CASSPRGETQYF. The complete variable domain, with remaining parts taken from reference TRBV18 and TRBJ2-5, reads NAGVMQNPRHLVRRRGQEARLRCSPMKGHSHVYWYRQLPEEGLKFMVYLQKENIIDESGMPKERFSAEFPKEGPSILRIQQVVRGDSAAYFCASSPRGETQYFGPGTRLLVL.

This chain links TRBV19 with TRBJ2-7; there is no DNA to check the TCRdb D call of TRBD1. The CDR3 spans 16 residues. Per germline, CDR1 LNHDA and CDR2 SQIVND (reference sequence). The CDR3 region is CASTAGRAGRTYEQYF.

The genes are TRBV12-3 or TRBV12-4 and TRBJ2-1. The CDR3 totals 13 residues. CDR3 residues: CASSLRGPRYLFF.

The chain joins TRBV20-1 to TRBJ2-3; TCRdb's assignment of TRBD1 cannot be checked, as there is no DNA. This CDR3 has 15 residues. Germline loops: CDR1 DFQATT, CDR2 SNEGSKA (reference sequence). The CDR3 loop is CSARVPDREADTQYF.

This CDR3 reads CASSFPGLAGGEQYF. The chain links TRBV5-4 to TRBJ2-7; TCRdb selects TRBD2, and the lack of DNA leaves this call unchecked. In germline, CDR1 is SGHNT, CDR2 YYREEE (reference sequence). The CDR3 is made up of 15 amino acids.